Detailed here is one TCR beta chain. An end of the junction does not agree with germline; a read error may underlie this. The data originate from a study of blood T cell repertoires in COVID-19. For the study at large: From the United States, Italy and Spain came samples of acute and convalescent COVID-19.

Data came from immunoSEQ multiplex PCR; TCRdb stores just in-frame clones and leaves some out. The table includes approximately 190,000 clones, around 86% detected once. Germline V gene data show CDR1 as LNHDA and CDR2 as SQIVND (reference sequence). CDR3 length equals 15 residues. The receptor was derived from a woman between 40 and 50 years old in a cohort exposed to, infected with or recovered from COVID-19 (not recorded which). The chain links TRBV19 to TRBJ1-1, with a weak D call TRBD1 (6 bases). The source material was PBMCs or T cells enriched from blood (not recorded which). CDR3 residues: CASSIVSGVNTEAFF. CDR3 in DNA: TGTGCCAGTAGCATAGTTTCAGGGGTGAACACTGAAGCTTTCTTT.